This T cell receptor (beta chain) was recorded in a study of CD8+CD57+ T cells in acquired aplastic anemia. About the research overall: Average DNA yield from sorted CD4+ and CD8+ cells was 3.2 ug. Healthy donors averaged roughly 11 million reads for CD4+ cells. Study results and caveats: Patient and control CD8+ Simpson's diversity was not significantly different. Patients and controls were found to share 25 to 30 CD8+ CDR3 sequences.

CDR3 size: 14 residues. Germline-derived CDR1 and CDR2 are SGDLS and YYNGEE. V was clipped by 3 bases and J by 5 bases, with 15 bases between them. TCR beta VDJ combinations and CDR3 sequences were profiled from genomic DNA. MiXCR was run by TCRdb on the reads, yielding one entry per CDR3 protein. The table records some 170,000 distinct CDR3 sequences, around 40% of them present only once. In regard to this clonotype: The antigen is unknown.

The J gene is TRBJ2-7, the V gene TRBV9, with D maybe TRBD1 (5 bases). The clonotype was recovered from a human donor in good health. The specimen was sorted CD4+, CD8+, or CD8+CD57+ T cells (not recorded which) from PBMCs. This CDR3 reads CASSGRETLDEQYF. As DNA, the CDR3 is TGTGCCAGCAGCGGCAGGGAAACTTTGGACGAGCAGTACTTC.